There are a few counts of the clone carrying this T cell receptor beta chain. Antigen specificity is unknown. This entry comes from a study of response to subunit inactivated influenza vaccine. CDR3 length: 15 residues. Looked up from germline, CDR1 is SEHNR and CDR2 is FQNEAQ (reference sequence). With 3 bases removed from V and 3 bases from J, the gap between germline ends came to 12 bases. TCRdb ran MiXCR on the RT-PCR reads and lists one entry per CDR3 protein. The table lists hundreds of thousands of distinct CDR3 sequences, approximately 10% of them singletons. Findings and caveats of the study: Authors suggested that a seasonal influenza vaccination recruits few new T cells each time.

The chain has TRBV7-9 and TRBJ2-1, with a possible D match to TRBD2 (5 bases). The input for sequencing was PBMCs from blood, taken on the day of vaccination. This receptor was obtained from a man in his fifties or sixties who received an inactivated influenza vaccine. DNA for the CDR3: TGTGCCAGCAGCTTTGGAGGAGTTGACTACAATGAGCAGTTCTTC. This encodes CASSFGGVDYNEQFF. The entire variable domain, with the rest obtained from reference TRBV7-9 and TRBJ2-1, is as follows: DTGVSQNPRHKITKRGQNVTFRCDPISEHNRLYWYRQTLGQGPEFLTYFQNEAQLEKSRLLSDRFSAERPKGSFSTLEIQRTEQGDSAMYLCASSFGGVDYNEQFFGPGTRLTVL.